This T cell receptor beta chain was recovered during a study of tumor-infiltrating lymphocytes in primary liver carcinoma. In this sample, this clonotype turned up once. At one boundary the junction diverges from the germline segment, which might be a read error. Both blood RNA, taken from unsorted whole blood, and germline DNA were extracted. Per germline, CDR1 SGHAT and CDR2 FQNNGV. There are 14 residues in the CDR3. Reverse transcription of approximately 500 ng total RNA with a constant-region primer produced TCR beta cDNA. Library construction for TCR beta comprised three nested multiplex PCR rounds performed with slightly modified ARM-PCR. In the first two PCR rounds, TRBV1-TRBV30 forward primers were paired with a C-beta reverse primer, and each round lasted approximately 9 cycles. Via MiXCR, TCRdb re-called the multiplex PCR reads, giving one row per CDR3 protein. The sample records almost 200,000 distinct CDR3 sequences, around 60% being singletons.

The V gene is TRBV11-2, the J gene TRBJ2-5, with D possibly TRBD1 on 6 matching bases. The sample consisted of peripheral blood. The TCR comes from a woman in her fifties or sixties with primary liver carcinoma and hepatitis B virus infection. CDR3 DNA: TGTGTCAGCCAGAGGATGGGGGCAGCGGAGACCCAGTACTTC. Translation: CVSQRMGAAETQYF.